This TCR beta chain was recorded in a study of Ad26.COV2.S vaccination and SARS-CoV-2 variants. Study-wide context: Administration of Ad26.COV2.S was intramuscular, either once or twice 56 days apart. Findings and limits, study-wide: Placebo and vaccine recipients had non-spike TCR breadth that was similar. Total T cell responses may have been underestimated by the TCR breadth and depth analyses.

The method was immunoSEQ multiplex PCR; TCRdb's version includes in-frame clones alone and lacks a portion of them. The sample lists approximately 300,000 clones; about 86% were seen once. Treatment meaning: some 19 received Ad26.COV2.S at low or high dose, single or two shots; about 5 received placebo; per-sample allocation not given. The samples were gathered on day 63 after the first injection of vaccine or placebo. About this clone: Its antigen is unidentified.

Specimen: peripheral blood, collected in a trial of Ad26.COV2.S vaccine versus placebo. This clonotype originated in a person between 18 and 65 years old who received the Ad26.COV2.S COVID-19 vaccine or a placebo.

CDR3 region: CASILQGRNYGYTF. As DNA, the CDR3 is TGTGCCAGCATTCTACAGGGTAGAAACTATGGCTACACCTTC. The chain joins TRBV6-5 to TRBJ1-2; D is perhaps TRBD1 (6 bases). In germline, CDR1 is MNHEY, CDR2 SVGAGI. The V end lost 7 bases, the J end lost 2 bases, and 14 bases lay between the germline ends. This CDR3 spans 14 amino acids.